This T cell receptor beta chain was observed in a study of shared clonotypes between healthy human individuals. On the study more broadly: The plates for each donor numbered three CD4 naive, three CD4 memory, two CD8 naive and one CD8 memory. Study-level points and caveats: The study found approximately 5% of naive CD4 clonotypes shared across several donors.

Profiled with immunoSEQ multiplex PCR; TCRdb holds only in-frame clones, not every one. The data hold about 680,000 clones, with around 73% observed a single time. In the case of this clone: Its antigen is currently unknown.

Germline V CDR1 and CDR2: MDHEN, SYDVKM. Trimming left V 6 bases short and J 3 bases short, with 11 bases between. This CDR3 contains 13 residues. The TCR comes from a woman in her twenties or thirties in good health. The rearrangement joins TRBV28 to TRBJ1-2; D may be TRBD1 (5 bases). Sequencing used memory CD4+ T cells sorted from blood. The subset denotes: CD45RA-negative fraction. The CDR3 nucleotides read TGTGCCAGCAGGGGGGGAGGGTACTATGGCTACACCTTC. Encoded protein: CASRGGGYYGYTF.